A single sample gave rise to the 18 T cell receptor beta chains below, sequenced in a study of lymphopenia after photon versus proton radiotherapy. Some clones are missing from TCRdb's copy, which holds only in-frame ones; the method was immunoSEQ multiplex PCR. The sample records about 22,000 clones, over 90% being singletons. The sample here was peripheral blood, taken from a patient treated with proton-based radiotherapy. These receptors all stem from a woman between 70 and 85 years old with pancreatic cancer. Some clones in this sample may be carry-over from other donors' samples.

CDR3: CASSLWGGSTFTF. CDR3 sequence (DNA): TGTGCCAGCAGTTTATGGGGGGGCTCTACGTTCACCTTC. The genes are TRBV28 and TRBJ1-2; D is perhaps TRBD1 (6 bases). Trimming took off 0 bases at V and 13 bases at J, with 15 bases between the two ends. The germline V gene has CDR1 MDHEN and CDR2 SYDVKM. The CDR3 contains 13 residues.

The chain joins TRBV5-6 to TRBJ1-2; D may be TRBD1 (5 bases). V lost 0 bases and J lost 5, with 14 bases in between. The CDR3 is made up of 15 amino acids. Germline CDR1 reads SGHDT; CDR2 reads YYEEEE. The CDR3 region is CASSLEVRQGYGYTF. The CDR3 DNA sequence: TGTGCCAGCAGCTTGGAGGTTAGGCAGGGTTATGGCTACACCTTC.

This clone was seen a handful of times. The chain uses TRBV28 and TRBJ1-2, with TRBD1 as a possible D gene (6 bases). Trimming stripped 2 bases from V and 2 bases from J, with 6 bases between. The CDR3 length is 13 residues. From germline, CDR1 is MDHEN and CDR2 SYDVKM. The CDR3 protein is CASSLGGNYGYTF. The CDR3 bases are TGTGCCAGCAGTTTAGGGGGCAACTATGGCTACACCTTC.

The V call is TRBV11-2, the J call TRBJ2-5; maybe TRBD1 (6 bases). The V gene lost 0 bases and the J gene lost 4 bases, with 9 bases spanning the gap. This CDR3 has 14 residues. Germline V CDR1 and CDR2: SGHAT, FQNNGV. CDR3 coding DNA: TGTGCCAGCAGCTTAGACAGGGGCGGAGAGACCCAGTACTTC. It translates to CASSLDRGGETQYF.

The chain uses TRBV19 and TRBJ1-6, with D possibly matching TRBD1 (5 bases). V was shortened by 9 bases and J by 5 bases, with 14 bases between the two germline ends. Germline V gene sequence: CDR1 LNHDA, CDR2 SQIVND (reference sequence). CDR3 size: 14 residues. The CDR3 region has the DNA TGTGCCAGCAGATCAGGGAATAATAATTCACCCCTCCACTTT. Translating gives CASRSGNNNSPLHF.

The chain couples TRBV7-9 to TRBJ2-7; TRBD1 is a possible D gene (6 bases). Germline V gives CDR1 SEHNR, CDR2 FQNEAQ (reference sequence). V was clipped by 1 base and J by 3 bases, with 10 bases between them. The length of the CDR3 is 14 residues. The DNA for the CDR3 is TGTGCCAGCAGCTTAGGGACAGCCAGCTACGAGCAGTACTTC. Its translation is CASSLGTASYEQYF.

This clone was counted once. V and J are TRBV2 and TRBJ2-1, with 7 positions matching TRBD2. With 4 bases clipped from V and 6 bases from J, the junction kept 9 bases outside the gene matches. Germline V gene data show CDR1 as SNHLY and CDR2 as FYNNEI. The CDR3 has 15 amino acids. CDR3 sequence: CASSVEAGAVNEQFF. The CDR3 region has the DNA TGTGCCAGCAGTGTCGAGGCGGGAGCGGTCAATGAGCAGTTCTTC.

The V gene is TRBV6-1, the J gene TRBJ1-2; 8 bases fit TRBD1. The V gene end was trimmed by 0 bases and the J gene end by 0 bases; junction bases not matched to a gene: 12. The CDR3 is 19 residues long. Germline V gene data show CDR1 as MNHNS and CDR2 as SASEGT. CDR3 amino acids: CASSEAWPGQANANYGYTF. The CDR3 DNA reads as TGTGCCAGCAGTGAAGCGTGGCCGGGACAGGCCAATGCTAACTATGGCTACACCTTC.

The J gene is TRBJ1-5, the V gene TRBV7-9; no clear D gene. In germline, CDR1 is SEHNR, CDR2 FQNEAQ (reference sequence). Trimming took off 3 bases at V and 9 bases at J, with 12 bases between the two ends. This CDR3 is 13 amino acids long. The CDR3 region has the DNA TGTGCCAGCAGCTTTGGTCAGGCAAGGCCCCAGCATTTT. It encodes CASSFGQARPQHF.

This clone was found once. This sequence joins TRBV18 and TRBJ2-7; possible D gene TRBD1, 5 bases. Germline lookup yields CDR1 KGHSH and CDR2 LQKENI. Trimming took 5 bases from V and 0 from J, leaving 11 bases between them. This CDR3 has 14 residues. CDR3 amino acids: CASSETASSYEQYF. CDR3 nucleotide sequence: TGTGCCAGCTCAGAGACAGCGAGCTCCTACGAGCAGTACTTC. The whole variable domain, filled in from reference TRBV18 and TRBJ2-7, reads NAGVMQNPRHLVRRRGQEARLRCSPMKGHSHVYWYRQLPEEGLKFMVYLQKENIIDESGMPKERFSAEFPKEGPSILRIQQVVRGDSAAYFCASSETASSYEQYFGPGTRLTVT.

The sample holds a few counts of this clone. This chain links TRBV6-5 with TRBJ1-2; the D is unclear. The CDR3 is 13 amino acids. Germline V lookup: CDR1 MNHEY, CDR2 SVGAGI. Trimming stripped 6 bases from V and 6 bases from J, with 14 bases between. The CDR3 DNA sequence: TGTGCCAGCAGCCTTGGTCGATTTGATGGCTACACCTTC. It translates to CASSLGRFDGYTF.

The chain couples TRBV19 to TRBJ2-2; 9 bases match TRBD1. Germline trimming cut 1 base from V and 8 bases from J; bases unmatched to any gene: 8. The CDR3 is made up of 16 amino acids. Germline assignment: CDR1 LNHDA and CDR2 SQIVND (reference sequence). The CDR3 sequence: CASSIVTGGATGELFF. CDR3 nucleotide sequence: TGTGCCAGTAGTATAGTCACAGGGGGCGCGACTGGGGAGCTGTTTTTT.

The chain has TRBV11-2 and TRBJ2-5, with 11 bases aligning to TRBD2. From germline, CDR1 is SGHAT and CDR2 FQNNGV. CDR3 size: 15 residues. J lost 4 bases, V lost 0 bases, and 1 base had no gene match. This CDR3 reads CASSLDGLAGETQYF. The CDR3 nucleotides read TGTGCCAGCAGCTTAGATGGACTAGCGGGAGAGACCCAGTACTTC.

The chain combines TRBV2 with TRBJ2-1; D might be TRBD1 (6 bases). CDR1 is SNHLY, CDR2 FYNNEI, per germline. This CDR3 has 16 amino acids. Trimming pared 5 bases from V and 0 bases from J, leaving 14 bases between. CDR3 region: CASSRVRTDSYNEQFF. The CDR3 bases are TGTGCCAGCAGTAGAGTTCGGACAGACTCCTACAATGAGCAGTTCTTC.

The J gene is TRBJ2-3, the V gene TRBV29-1, with 12 bases matching TRBD2. Unmatched junction bases numbered 7, after V lost 6 bases and J lost 3 bases. Germline CDR1 reads SQVTM; CDR2 reads ANQGSEA. This CDR3 comprises 15 residues. For the CDR3, the DNA is TGCAGCGTCGGCCGGGGGACTAGCGGGACAGATACGCAGTATTTT. It codes for CSVGRGTSGTDTQYF.

This chain uses TRBV9 with TRBJ2-2, with D maybe TRBD2 (5 bases). V lost 2 bases to trimming and J lost 5 bases, with 7 bases between them. Germline CDR1 SGDLS, CDR2 YYNGEE. CDR3 length: 13 amino acids. The chain's CDR3 is CASSVSGTGELFF. CDR3 DNA sequence: TGTGCCAGCAGCGTCTCGGGAACCGGGGAGCTGTTTTTT.

The V call is TRBV7-9, the J call TRBJ1-4; 7 bases are shared with TRBD1. The germline V gene has CDR1 SEHNR and CDR2 FQNEAQ (reference sequence). Losses at the gene ends were 3 bases for V and 4 bases for J; bases not matched to a gene: 5. The CDR3 loop spans 15 amino acids. This chain's CDR3 is CASSFMRQGNEKLFF. In nucleotides, the CDR3 is TGTGCCAGCAGCTTTATGAGACAGGGTAATGAAAAACTGTTTTTT.

This chain links TRBV18 with TRBJ2-7; no definite D call. This CDR3 spans 14 amino acids. Germline V lookup: CDR1 KGHSH, CDR2 LQKENI. V was cut by 4 bases and J by 0 bases, with 10 bases left in between. The CDR3 sequence: CASSLAGSSYEQYF. The CDR3 DNA reads TGTGCCAGCTCACTGGCCGGGTCCTCCTACGAGCAGTACTTC.